Below, 28 T cell receptor beta chains from the same sample are listed, as sequenced in a study of blood T cell repertoires in COVID-19 (dated by TCRdb to between 2020 and 2021). Library method: the immunoSEQ multiplex PCR assay. TCRdb limited this immuneACCESS table to in-frame rearrangements with V and J called. A share of clones is missing; checked studies link under half to unresolved V genes, and the rest is unexplained. A total of around 300,000 clones appear in this sample, about 90% of them only once. In total, the top ten clones hold roughly 1% of the sample. Sequencing was performed on peripheral blood. The receptors originated from a middle-aged woman with COVID-19, enrolled during active disease.

This chain joins TRBV27 and TRBJ2-1, with TRBD1 identical over 9 bases. J lost 6 bases, V lost 2 bases, and 5 bases had no gene match. The CDR3 runs 15 residues. CDR1 is MNHEY, CDR2 SMNVEV, per germline (reference sequence). CDR3 sequence (DNA): TGTGCCAGCAGTTTAGTACAGGGGGCAGGCAATGAGCAGTTCTTC. Its protein product is CASSLVQGAGNEQFF.

The rearrangement uses TRBV19 and TRBJ1-2; 8 positions agree with TRBD1. V was pared by 3 bases and J by 4 bases, with 16 bases of the junction left unmatched. Germline V gives CDR1 LNHDA, CDR2 SQIVND (reference sequence). The CDR3 is 18 residues long. The CDR3 spells CASSIFPVSRGLSYGYTF. Here the CDR3 DNA reads TGTGCCAGTAGTATTTTCCCTGTCTCCAGGGGGCTTAGCTATGGCTACACCTTC.

The chain is built from TRBV7-2 and TRBJ2-1, with 9 nucleotides matching TRBD2. Germline V gene data show CDR1 as SGHTA and CDR2 as FQGNSA. This CDR3 has 17 residues. V shed 1 base, J shed 5 bases, and the junction held 9 bases outside the gene matches. As DNA, the CDR3 is TGTGCCAGCAGCTTAGTGGGCTGGGGGACTAGCAACAATGAGCAGTTCTTC. Amino acids: CASSLVGWGTSNNEQFF.

The CDR3 here is CASGVGGGSGNTIYF. The CDR3 coding sequence is TGTGCCAGCGGTGTGGGAGGGGGATCCGGAAACACCATATATTTT. The V gene is TRBV9, the J gene TRBJ1-3; D may be TRBD1 (6 bases). This CDR3 has 15 amino acids. Germline CDR1 and CDR2: SGDLS and YYNGEE. Trimming shortened V by 7 bases and J by 4 bases, and 18 bases separated the two germline ends.

This clone was seen only once. This chain connects TRBV6-2 or TRBV6-3 to TRBJ2-7, with 7 bases that match TRBD2. Losses at the gene ends were 4 bases for V and 4 bases for J; bases not matched to a gene: 19. CDR3 size: 18 residues. Germline assignment: CDR1 MNHEY and CDR2 SVGEGT. DNA of the CDR3: TGTGCCAGCAGTTCGCCCACAGGCGGGAGTTCTAATCGGTACGAGCAGTACTTC. Protein sequence: CASSSPTGGSSNRYEQYF.

This chain links TRBV5-1 with TRBJ1-4, with D possibly matching TRBD1 (5 bases). Germline-derived CDR1 and CDR2 are SGHRS and YFSETQ. The CDR3 totals 14 residues. Trimming left V 5 bases short and J 3 bases short, with 11 bases between. The CDR3 spells CASRQGASNEKLFF. The CDR3 DNA follows: TGCGCCAGCAGACAAGGGGCTTCTAATGAAAAACTGTTTTTT.

V usage is TRBV25-1 and J usage is TRBJ2-7; 7 bases line up with TRBD1. The germline CDR1 and CDR2 sequences are MGHDK and SYGVNS. V was pared by 1 base and J by 3 bases, with 3 bases of the junction left unmatched. The CDR3 loop spans 14 amino acids. DNA of the CDR3: TGTGCCAGCAGTGAATGGGGGACAGTCTACGAGCAGTACTTC. This gives the protein CASSEWGTVYEQYF.

Remarks on this clone: Other nucleotide sequences from this sample produce the same CDR3. The V call is TRBV27, the J call TRBJ1-1; TRBD1 might be the D (5 bases). CDR3 size: 13 residues. Germline loops: CDR1 MNHEY, CDR2 SMNVEV (reference sequence). V was shortened by 2 bases and J by 4 bases, with 8 bases between the two germline ends. The CDR3 DNA sequence: TGTGCCAGCAGTTTAGGGGGGGGCACTGAAGCTTTCTTT. The encoded protein is CASSLGGGTEAFF.

The V call is TRBV7-8, the J call TRBJ2-5; 11 bases are shared with TRBD2. CDR1 and CDR2 (germline): SGHVS, FQNEAQ. This CDR3 is built from 14 residues. V lost 5 bases, J lost 5 bases, and 4 bases stayed unmatched. The CDR3 coding sequence is TGTGCCAGCAGCCCAATAGCGGGAGGGGAGACCCAGTACTTC. Its protein is CASSPIAGGETQYF.

The chain links TRBV5-1 to TRBJ2-7, with 7 bases that match TRBD1. The CDR3 consists of 16 residues. Germline lookup yields CDR1 SGHRS and CDR2 YFSETQ. V was pared by 0 bases and J by 5 bases, with 11 bases of the junction left unmatched. The CDR3 loop reads CASSLARTQGVDEQYF. The CDR3 DNA follows: TGCGCCAGCAGCTTGGCCAGGACGCAGGGGGTGGACGAGCAGTACTTC.

V is TRBV7-2 and J is TRBJ1-3, with 11 bases aligning to TRBD1. V trimming: 2 bases; J trimming: 4 bases; junction bases outside the gene matches: 4. The CDR3 runs to 16 residues. Germline assignment: CDR1 SGHTA and CDR2 FQGNSA. In DNA, the CDR3 is TGTGCCAGCAGCTTACGGACAGGGGGCAAGGGAAACACCATATATTTT. This encodes CASSLRTGGKGNTIYF.

The chain employs TRBV11-2 and TRBJ2-3; 9 nucleotides match TRBD2. CDR3 length: 16 residues. Germline trimming cut 1 base from V and 3 bases from J; bases unmatched to any gene: 5. Per the germline V gene, CDR1 is SGHAT and CDR2 is FQNNGV. The CDR3 spells CASSLVGRGGTDTQYF. DNA of the CDR3: TGTGCCAGCAGCTTAGTGGGGCGGGGGGGGACAGATACGCAGTATTTT.

This clone showed up just a few times. This chain connects TRBV4-1 to TRBJ1-3; no definite D call. Trimming pared 0 bases from V and 5 bases from J, leaving 5 bases between. Germline assignment: CDR1 MGHRA and CDR2 YSYEKL. The CDR3 runs 13 residues. CDR3 in amino acids: CASSQDLRNTIYF. The CDR3 DNA sequence: TGCGCCAGCAGCCAAGATCTAAGAAACACCATATATTTT.

The CDR3 loop is CASSQKLGAGGRNEQFF. The CDR3 DNA reads TGTGCCAGCAGCCAGAAGTTAGGAGCGGGAGGGCGCAATGAGCAGTTCTTC. This sequence joins TRBV3-1 (or the pseudogene TRBV3-2) and TRBJ2-1; 10 nucleotides match TRBD2. Unmatched junction bases numbered 11, after V lost 3 bases and J lost 6 bases. Germline V gene sequence: CDR1 LGHDT, CDR2 YNNKEL (reference sequence). CDR3 size: 17 residues.

J is TRBJ2-7 and V is TRBV5-1; a weak D match, TRBD2 (5 bases). The CDR3 consists of 14 residues. The ends were cut back, 2 bases at V and 2 bases at J, with 11 bases in the middle. Looked up from germline, CDR1 is SGHRS and CDR2 is YFSETQ. As DNA, the CDR3 is TGCGCCAGCAGCTTACCGGGAACGGCCTACGAGCAGTACTTC. Its translation: CASSLPGTAYEQYF. Full variable domain (outside the CDR3, taken from reference TRBV5-1 and TRBJ2-7): KAGVTQTPRYLIKTRGQQVTLSCSPISGHRSVSWYQQTPGQGLQFLFEYFSETQRNKGNFPGRFSGRQFSNSRSEMNVSTLELGDSALYLCASSLPGTAYEQYFGPGTRLTVT.

The chain links TRBV6-5 to TRBJ2-1, with 14 bases that match TRBD2. CDR1 and CDR2 from the germline V gene are MNHEY and SVGAGI. The CDR3 is made up of 16 amino acids. The trim removed 4 bases at V and 9 bases at J, leaving 8 bases unmatched. The CDR3 region has the DNA TGTGCCAGCAGTTGGAAGGGACTAGCGGGAGTGAGTGAGCAGTTCTTC. Protein: CASSWKGLAGVSEQFF.

The chain carries TRBV7-9 and TRBJ2-5; 7 positions agree with TRBD1. This CDR3 contains 14 residues. Unmatched junction bases numbered 8, after V lost 6 bases and J lost 4 bases. Germline loops: CDR1 SEHNR, CDR2 FQNEAQ (reference sequence). In DNA, the CDR3 is TGTGCCAGCAGAGCTAGGACAGGTGGAGAGACCCAGTACTTC. It encodes CASRARTGGETQYF.

V gene TRBV10-3 combines with J gene TRBJ2-3; 7 nucleotides match TRBD2. Germline CDR1 is ENHRY and CDR2 is SYGVKD. The ends lost 2 bases at V and 2 bases at J; junction bases unmatched: 7. The CDR3 is made up of 16 amino acids. The CDR3 region has the DNA TGTGCCATCAGTGAGCGACCTAGCGGTCCCACAGATACGCAGTATTTT. It translates to CAISERPSGPTDTQYF.

The rearrangement joins TRBV27 to TRBJ1-1, with a tentative D call TRBD1 (6 bases). The V gene's germline CDR1 is MNHEY and CDR2 SMNVEV (reference sequence). This CDR3 spans 18 amino acids. V gave up 3 bases and J gave up 1 base, with 21 bases separating them. CDR3 residues: CASSFLTPAGVSNTEAFF. As DNA, the CDR3 is TGTGCCAGCAGTTTCCTTACACCGGCAGGGGTTTCGAACACTGAAGCTTTCTTT.

The genes are TRBV7-8 and TRBJ2-2, with TRBD2 matching over 8 bases. The CDR3 runs to 18 residues. Germline V CDR1 and CDR2: SGHVS, FQNEAQ. V lost 4 bases to trimming and J lost 5 bases; unmatched junction nucleotides: 15. CDR3 bases: TGTGCCAGCAGCTCGCGATTGGCAACTAGCGGAGGTACCGGGGAGCTGTTTTTT. This translates into CASSSRLATSGGTGELFF.

The V and J genes are TRBV11-3 and TRBJ2-6; the D gene is possibly TRBD2 (6 bases). V shed 0 bases and J shed 0 bases, with 9 bases lying between them. CDR1 is SGHNT, CDR2 YENEEA, per germline. CDR3 length: 17 residues. The chain's CDR3 is CASSLDLGGSGANVLTF. CDR3 bases: TGTGCCAGCAGCTTAGATCTGGGGGGCTCTGGGGCCAACGTCCTGACTTTC.

CDR3 DNA sequence: TGCGCCAGCAGCGGGGACAGGGGAGGGACTGAAGCTTTCTTT. Translation gives CASSGDRGGTEAFF. The V gene is TRBV5-1, the J gene TRBJ1-1; TRBD1 aligns across 10 bases. The V gene end was trimmed by 4 bases and the J gene end by 5 bases; junction bases not matched to a gene: 5. This CDR3 has 14 amino acids. From germline, CDR1 is SGHRS and CDR2 YFSETQ. The full variable domain, its missing parts supplied by reference TRBV5-1 and TRBJ1-1, is KAGVTQTPRYLIKTRGQQVTLSCSPISGHRSVSWYQQTPGQGLQFLFEYFSETQRNKGNFPGRFSGRQFSNSRSEMNVSTLELGDSALYLCASSGDRGGTEAFFGQGTRLTVV.

This chain connects TRBV5-1 to TRBJ1-1, with a tentative D call TRBD1 (5 bases). This CDR3 has 14 amino acids. V gave up 4 bases and J gave up 1 base, with 11 bases separating them. Germline CDR1 SGHRS, CDR2 YFSETQ. In DNA form, the CDR3 reads TGCGCCAGCAGCCCAAGGGGTGCGAACACTGAAGCTTTCTTT. Its translation is CASSPRGANTEAFF.

This rearrangement joins TRBV6-2 or TRBV6-3 to TRBJ2-1; 10 bases fit TRBD2. The germline V gene encodes CDR1 MNHEY and CDR2 SVGEGT. The CDR3 runs to 17 residues. Trimming at V came to 2 bases and at J to 6 bases, leaving 10 bases not matched to a gene. The CDR3 DNA reads as TGTGCCAGCAGTTACGCGGCTGCTAGCGGGAGACGCAATGAGCAGTTCTTC. Its protein is CASSYAAASGRRNEQFF.

The chain carries TRBV19 and TRBJ2-3, with 10 positions matching TRBD2. V was pared by 3 bases and J by 0 bases, with 9 bases of the junction left unmatched. CDR1 is LNHDA and CDR2 is SQIVND in the germline V gene (reference sequence). The CDR3 loop spans 18 amino acids. CDR3 amino acids: CASSIRASGSGSTDTQYF. The CDR3 nucleotides are TGTGCCAGTAGTATCCGGGCTAGCGGGAGCGGGAGCACAGATACGCAGTATTTT.

Comments on this clone: One junction end disagrees with the germline gene, perhaps due to a read error. This chain links TRBV5-1 with TRBJ2-1, with a weak D call TRBD1 (6 bases). Germline CDR1 and CDR2: SGHRS and YFSETQ. CDR3 length: 15 amino acids. DNA for the CDR3: TGCGCCGGCAGCTTAACAGGGCCTTCCTACAATGAGCAGTTCTTC. The encoded protein is CAGSLTGPSYNEQFF.

This clone appeared once. The chain couples TRBV6-2 or TRBV6-3 to TRBJ2-7, with D possibly TRBD1 on 5 matching bases. CDR3 length equals 15 residues. The ends were cut back, 2 bases at V and 2 bases at J, with 13 bases in the middle. Germline assignment: CDR1 MNHEY and CDR2 SVGEGT. CDR3 sequence reads: CASSYGAGWPYEQYF. The CDR3 nucleotides read TGTGCCAGCAGTTACGGGGCAGGGTGGCCCTACGAGCAGTACTTC.

In this sample, this clone turned up a few times. CDR3: CASSYPQGRGYTF. CDR3 in DNA: TGTGCCAGCAGTTACCCACAGGGGAGAGGCTACACCTTC. The V call is TRBV6-5, the J call TRBJ1-2, with 7 bases identical to TRBD1. The CDR3 totals 13 residues. The germline gives CDR1 MNHEY, CDR2 SVGAGI. Unmatched junction bases numbered 5, after V lost 2 bases and J lost 8 bases.